A single sample gave rise to the 17 T cell receptor beta chains below, sequenced in a study of regulatory T cells in long-lasting Graves disease. Time point given: newly diagnosed GD, antithyroid drugs for less than 3 months. PBMC RNA was the source of the TCR library. iRepertoire HTBI primers and Arm-PCR of CDR3 regions built TCR beta libraries. TCRdb processed the multiplex PCR reads anew with MiXCR; each CDR3 protein has one entry. The table includes 350,000 to 550,000 distinct CDR3 sequences, around 15% detected once. These sequences were also reported in another study, on T cells in Graves' hyperthyroidism and ophthalmopathy.

The sample here was peripheral blood mononuclear cells (PBMCs), taken at new diagnosis, from a patient treated with antithyroid drugs. The receptor set was obtained from a woman in her forties or fifties with Graves disease.

The J gene is TRBJ2-6, the V gene TRBV5-1; 11 nucleotides align to TRBD1. V dropped 4 bases and J dropped 3; count of bases not matched to a gene: 6. CDR3 length: 17 amino acids. Germline V CDR1 and CDR2: SGHRS, YFSETQ. The CDR3 sequence is CASSPGQGAGGANVLTF. Here the CDR3 DNA reads TGCGCCAGCAGCCCTGGACAGGGGGCCGGTGGGGCCAACGTCCTGACTTTC.

This chain connects TRBV25-1 to TRBJ2-2; no clear D. Trimming shortened V by 2 bases and J by 4 bases, and 11 bases separated the two germline ends. Germline V lookup: CDR1 MGHDK, CDR2 SYGVNS. The CDR3 loop spans 15 amino acids. CDR3 in amino acids: CASSEVVVGTGELFF. CDR3 DNA: TGTGCCAGCAGTGAAGTGGTAGTCGGCACCGGGGAGCTGTTTTTT.

This clonotype was detected many times. The CDR3 coding sequence is TGTGCCAGCAGCTTAGCGGCTCCCACAAACACCGGGGAGCTGTTTTTT. It translates to CASSLAAPTNTGELFF. The chain has TRBV7-2 and TRBJ2-2; D call uncertain. The ends were cut back, 0 bases at V and 2 bases at J, with 10 bases in the middle. CDR1 and CDR2 (germline): SGHTA, FQGNSA. The CDR3 totals 16 residues.

This clonotype has more than one count but fewer than ten. The CDR3 loop is CASSLDRRSSYEQYF. CDR3 coding DNA: TGCGCCAGCAGCTTGGACAGGAGATCTTCCTACGAGCAGTACTTC. This chain uses TRBV5-1 with TRBJ2-7; possible D gene TRBD1, 5 bases. The CDR3 loop spans 15 amino acids. Germline CDR1 and CDR2: SGHRS and YFSETQ. The germline V and J ends were trimmed by 0 bases and 1 base, with 11 bases remaining between them.

Only a few counts were recorded for this clonotype. V is TRBV9 and J is TRBJ1-6; D ambiguous. CDR1 and CDR2 from the germline V gene are SGDLS and YYNGEE. The length of the CDR3 is 13 residues. Trimming removed 4 bases at V and 8 bases at J, with 10 bases between. The CDR3 DNA reads as TGTGCCAGCAGCACCCACGGGGATTCACCCCTCCACTTT. Amino acid sequence: CASSTHGDSPLHF. Based on the CDR3 plus reference TRBV9 and TRBJ1-6, the full variable domain is DSGVTQTPKHLITATGQRVTLRCSPRSGDLSVYWYQQSLDQGLQFLIQYYNGEERAKGNILERFSAQQFPDLHSELNLSSLELGDSALYFCASSTHGDSPLHFGNGTRLTVT.

This clonotype occurred many times. The V gene is TRBV19, the J gene TRBJ1-2; TRBD1 aligns across 10 bases. Germline CDR1 and CDR2: LNHDA and SQIVND (reference sequence). Losses at the gene ends were 5 bases for V and 8 bases for J; bases not matched to a gene: 17. This CDR3 spans 17 amino acids. The CDR3 DNA is TGTGCCAGTAGTCCAACAGGGGACAGGGGAAGACAGGAGGGCTACACCTTC. This translates into CASSPTGDRGRQEGYTF.

This clonotype has at least ten counts. One end of the junction does not line up with germline, which may come from a read error. The chain uses TRBV5-1 and TRBJ2-7; 7 bases are shared with TRBD1. The CDR3 contains 13 residues. Germline V gives CDR1 SGHRS, CDR2 YFSETQ. The CDR3 DNA reads as TGTGCCAGCAGCTATTACAGGGGCTACGAGCAGTACTTC. Translating it yields CASSYYRGYEQYF.

The chain combines TRBV14 with TRBJ2-5, with D possibly matching TRBD2 (5 bases). Trimming removed 2 bases at V and 5 bases at J, with 12 bases between. Germline CDR1 is SGHDN and CDR2 is FVKESK. CDR3 length: 14 residues. The CDR3 here is CASSQSVGGETQYF. The CDR3 DNA is TGTGCCAGCAGCCAATCGGTTGGCGGGGAGACCCAGTACTTC. Full variable domain (remainder filled in from reference TRBV14 and TRBJ2-5): EAGVTQFPSHSVIEKGQTVTLRCDPISGHDNLYWYRRVMGKEIKFLLHFVKESKQDESGMPNNRFLAERTGGTYSTLKVQPAELEDSGVYFCASSQSVGGETQYFGPGTRLLVL.

This clonotype came up many times. The V call is TRBV7-9, the J call TRBJ2-7; D call uncertain. Trimming took off 3 bases at V and 1 base at J, with 13 bases between the two ends. The CDR3 has 15 residues. CDR1 SEHNR and CDR2 FQNEAQ come from the germline V gene (reference sequence). The CDR3 DNA is TGTGCCAGCAGCTTTTCGGTACAGCAATCCTACGAGCAGTACTTC. This gives the protein CASSFSVQQSYEQYF.

This clonotype was observed many times. The J gene is TRBJ1-1, the V gene TRBV6-5, with D perhaps TRBD1 (5 bases). This CDR3 comprises 14 residues. The germline V and J ends were trimmed by 2 bases and 0 bases, with 7 bases remaining between them. Germline V gene sequence: CDR1 MNHEY, CDR2 SVGAGI. In DNA form, the CDR3 reads TGTGCCAGCAGTTACGGACACCTGAACACTGAAGCTTTCTTT. Protein: CASSYGHLNTEAFF.

This clonotype was detected ten times or more. This chain joins TRBV30 and TRBJ2-5, with TRBD2 matching over 9 bases. V gave up 0 bases and J gave up 5 bases; unmatched junction bases: 13. The CDR3 contains 17 residues. Germline CDR1 and CDR2: GTSNPN and SVGIG (reference sequence). For the CDR3, the DNA is TGTGCCTGGAGTGTACGGGGTAGCGGGAGAATGTTGGAGACCCAGTACTTC. Amino acid sequence: CAWSVRGSGRMLETQYF.

This clonotype was counted ten times or more. The V and J genes are TRBV6-4 and TRBJ2-1; 13 bases line up with TRBD2. J lost 2 bases, V lost 0 bases, and 4 bases had no gene match. CDR1 is MRHNA, CDR2 SNTAGT, per germline. CDR3 length: 18 amino acids. The CDR3 sequence: CASSDSTGTSGTYNEQFF. In DNA form, the CDR3 reads TGTGCCAGCAGTGACTCGACAGGGACTAGCGGGACCTACAATGAGCAGTTCTTC.

This clonotype was detected only a few times. The gene calls are TRBV10-2 and TRBJ2-4, with TRBD1 matching 7 bases. The CDR3 contains 14 residues. Germline trimming cut 4 bases from V and 7 bases from J; bases unmatched to any gene: 7. Germline V gives CDR1 WSHSY, CDR2 SAAADI. The CDR3 nucleotides read TGCGCCAGCAGTGTCGGGACAGATAGGAACATTCAGTACTTC. This translates into CASSVGTDRNIQYF.

In this sample, this clonotype turned up many times. The chain recombines TRBV5-6 with TRBJ2-7; D unclear. Trimming cost V 4 bases and J 4 bases, with 18 bases left between them. This CDR3 spans 15 amino acids. Germline V lookup: CDR1 SGHDT, CDR2 YYEEEE. CDR3 nucleotide sequence: TGTGCCAGCAGCCGGTTGGTGGTTAGCCAGTACGAGCAGTACTTC. Protein: CASSRLVVSQYEQYF. Looking up the rest from reference TRBV5-6 and TRBJ2-7 gives the full variable domain: DAGVTQSPTHLIKTRGQQVTLRCSPKSGHDTVSWYQQALGQGPQFIFQYYEEEERQRGNFPDRFSGHQFPNYSSELNVNALLLGDSALYLCASSRLVVSQYEQYFGPGTRLTVT.

This clonotype occurred many times. V usage is TRBV29-1 and J usage is TRBJ1-5; TRBD1 aligns across 8 bases. Germline V gene data show CDR1 as SQVTM and CDR2 as ANQGSEA. Trimming at V came to 5 bases and at J to 0 bases, leaving 3 bases not matched to a gene. The CDR3 totals 14 residues. The CDR3 region is CSVSQGASNQPQHF. Here the CDR3 DNA reads TGCAGCGTTTCCCAGGGGGCTAGCAATCAGCCCCAGCATTTT. Variable domain in full (rest from reference TRBV29-1 and TRBJ1-5): SAVISQKPSRDICQRGTSLTIQCQVDSQVTMMFWYRQQPGQSLTLIATANQGSEATYESGFVIDKFPISRPNLTFSTLTVSNMSPEDSSIYLCSVSQGASNQPQHFGDGTRLSIL.

This clonotype has only a few counts. The chain carries TRBV9 and TRBJ2-2; possibly TRBD1 for D (5 bases). Trimming pared 0 bases from V and 5 bases from J, leaving 8 bases between. The CDR3 covers 14 residues. Germline loops: CDR1 SGDLS, CDR2 YYNGEE. The CDR3 DNA reads as TGTGCCAGCAGCGTAGTGCAGGGTACCGGGGAGCTGTTTTTT. Amino acids: CASSVVQGTGELFF.

This clonotype was detected ten times or more. The chain is built from TRBV11-2 and TRBJ2-3, with D possibly TRBD2 on 6 matching bases. In germline, CDR1 is SGHAT, CDR2 FQNNGV. Trimming cost V 1 base and J 4 bases, with 15 bases left between them. The CDR3 contains 16 residues. The CDR3 loop reads CASSLGGTWGADTQYF. The CDR3 coding sequence is TGTGCCAGCAGCTTAGGGGGAACCTGGGGGGCAGATACGCAGTATTTT.